Below are 20 T cell receptor beta chains sequenced from a single sample in a study of cytomegalovirus exposure and HLA in healthy donors. Libraries were prepared by immunoSEQ multiplex PCR; TCRdb keeps only in-frame clonotypes and omits some of them. The sample records about 160,000 clones, about 96% being singletons. Material for sequencing was PBMCs. The receptors here all came from a woman aged 18-29 years in good health and CMV-seronegative.

This clone was observed a single time. This chain uses TRBV6-5 with TRBJ2-1, with 7 bases that match TRBD1. This CDR3 contains 15 residues. Germline assignment: CDR1 MNHEY and CDR2 SVGAGI. V trimming: 5 bases; J trimming: 0 bases; junction bases outside the gene matches: 4. CDR3 DNA sequence: TGTGCCAGCAGTAGTCGACAGGGCTCCTACAATGAGCAGTTCTTC. The encoded protein is CASSSRQGSYNEQFF.

The rearrangement links TRBV30 to TRBJ1-1; D might be TRBD1 (5 bases). Per germline, CDR1 GTSNPN and CDR2 SVGIG (reference sequence). V lost 0 bases, J lost 6 bases, and 17 bases lay in between. The CDR3 spans 15 residues. The CDR3 DNA is TGTGCCTGGAGTGTACCAGGGCGGCAGGGCTCTGAAGCTTTCTTT. Translating it yields CAWSVPGRQGSEAFF. Full variable domain (missing parts from reference TRBV30 and TRBJ1-1): SQTIHQWPATLVQPVGSPLSLECTVEGTSNPNLYWYRQAAGRGLQLLFYSVGIGQISSEVPQNLSASRPQDRQFILSSKKLLLSDSGFYLCAWSVPGRQGSEAFFGQGTRLTVV.

The chain employs TRBV2 and TRBJ2-1, with D perhaps matching TRBD2 (5 bases). V was pared by 7 bases and J by 9 bases, with 16 bases between. This CDR3 comprises 13 residues. CDR1 and CDR2 (germline): SNHLY, FYNNEI. The CDR3 DNA sequence: TGTGCCAGCACGGGGTTGGGGTTTAGTGAGCAGTTCTTC. Translated: CASTGLGFSEQFF.

V and J are TRBV7-3 and TRBJ2-5, with a tentative D call TRBD1 (6 bases). The V gene's germline CDR1 is SGHTA and CDR2 FQGTGA. The CDR3 sequence is 17 residues long. V was cut by 1 base and J by 2 bases, with 17 bases left in between. CDR3 bases: TGTGCCAGCAGCTTAAAGAGGGGACATCCGAATCAAGAGACCCAGTACTTC. Encoded protein: CASSLKRGHPNQETQYF.

The gene calls are TRBV9 and TRBJ2-5; maybe TRBD2 (6 bases). V lost 0 bases to trimming and J lost 3 bases, with 9 bases between them. Germline CDR1 SGDLS, CDR2 YYNGEE. The CDR3 is 14 amino acids. The CDR3 reads CASSVAGVKETQYF. The CDR3 DNA is TGTGCCAGCAGCGTAGCGGGGGTCAAAGAGACCCAGTACTTC.

The chain carries TRBV30 and TRBJ1-2, with D perhaps matching TRBD1 (6 bases). Deletions cut 0 bases from V and 2 bases from J, with 16 bases between. Germline assignment: CDR1 GTSNPN and CDR2 SVGIG (reference sequence). The CDR3 has 16 amino acids. Here the CDR3 reads CAWSVGVNRENYGYTF. The CDR3, as DNA: TGTGCCTGGAGTGTAGGGGTTAACAGGGAGAACTATGGCTACACCTTC.

The chain couples TRBV6-1 to TRBJ2-3; TRBD1 agrees at 10 bases. CDR1 and CDR2 from the germline V gene are MNHNS and SASEGT. The V gene end was trimmed by 3 bases and the J gene end by 0 bases; junction bases not matched to a gene: 3. The CDR3 is 16 amino acids. This CDR3 is CASSDRDRGSTDTQYF. The CDR3 region has the DNA TGTGCCAGCAGTGACCGGGACAGGGGAAGCACAGATACGCAGTATTTT.

This chain links TRBV5-1 with TRBJ2-1; D is undetermined. Germline V gene data show CDR1 as SGHRS and CDR2 as YFSETQ. V gave up 0 bases and J gave up 0 bases, with 7 bases separating them. CDR3 length equals 15 residues. The CDR3 DNA is TGCGCCAGCAGCTTGGACGTGAGCTCCTACAATGAGCAGTTCTTC. Its protein is CASSLDVSSYNEQFF. Full variable domain (rest looked up from reference TRBV5-1 and TRBJ2-1): KAGVTQTPRYLIKTRGQQVTLSCSPISGHRSVSWYQQTPGQGLQFLFEYFSETQRNKGNFPGRFSGRQFSNSRSEMNVSTLELGDSALYLCASSLDVSSYNEQFFGPGTRLTVL.

The chain uses TRBV5-6 and TRBJ2-1, with 12 bases fitting TRBD2. CDR3 size: 15 residues. J gave up 7 bases and V 4 bases, and 6 bases lay outside the gene matches. Germline V gives CDR1 SGHDT, CDR2 YYEEEE. DNA for the CDR3: TGTGCCAGCAGCACCCTAGCGGGGGGGCCTAATGAGCAGTTCTTC. Its translation is CASSTLAGGPNEQFF. Filled out from reference TRBV5-6 and TRBJ2-1, the complete variable domain reads DAGVTQSPTHLIKTRGQQVTLRCSPKSGHDTVSWYQQALGQGPQFIFQYYEEEERQRGNFPDRFSGHQFPNYSSELNVNALLLGDSALYLCASSTLAGGPNEQFFGPGTRLTVL.

This chain uses TRBV27 with TRBJ1-2; maybe TRBD1 (6 bases). Trimming pared 5 bases from V and 1 base from J, leaving 14 bases between. The CDR3 runs 15 residues. Per germline, CDR1 MNHEY and CDR2 SMNVEV (reference sequence). CDR3 in DNA: TGTGCCAGCAGTCCCAGGACAGCCGATAACTATGGCTACACCTTC. It encodes CASSPRTADNYGYTF.

In this sample, this clone turned up once. V and J are TRBV19 and TRBJ1-5; unclear D gene. The CDR3 extends over 13 amino acids. The V gene's germline CDR1 is LNHDA and CDR2 SQIVND (reference sequence). Between the trimmed V and J ends, which lost 4 bases and 9 bases, there was a span of 13 bases. CDR3 bases: TGTGCCAGTAGTACACCACCCACACGGCCCCAGCATTTT. Amino acid sequence: CASSTPPTRPQHF. Full variable domain (remainder filled in from reference TRBV19 and TRBJ1-5): DGGITQSPKYLFRKEGQNVTLSCEQNLNHDAMYWYRQDPGQGLRLIYYSQIVNDFQKGDIAEGYSVSREKKESFPLTVTSAQKNPTAFYLCASSTPPTRPQHFGDGTRLSIL.

This sequence joins TRBV6-6 and TRBJ2-1; D call uncertain. The ends were cut back, 0 bases at V and 5 bases at J, with 5 bases in the middle. The CDR3 totals 13 residues. CDR1 is MNHNY, CDR2 SVGAGI, per germline (reference sequence). The CDR3, as DNA: TGTGCCAGCAGTTACTCGTCAGACAATGAGCAGTTCTTC. Its protein product is CASSYSSDNEQFF.

The chain couples TRBV2 to TRBJ1-1; D is possibly TRBD1 (5 bases). The CDR3 covers 13 residues. Between the trimmed V and J ends, which lost 7 bases and 1 base, there was a span of 10 bases. CDR1 is SNHLY and CDR2 is FYNNEI in the germline V gene. Here the CDR3 reads CASTPTENTEAFF. The CDR3 DNA follows: TGTGCCAGCACCCCGACAGAGAACACTGAAGCTTTCTTT.

This chain connects TRBV9 to TRBJ1-1, with a weak D call TRBD1 (6 bases). The CDR3 is made up of 17 amino acids. Germline CDR1 SGDLS, CDR2 YYNGEE. V was shortened by 4 bases and J by 1 base, with 20 bases between the two germline ends. CDR3 nucleotide sequence: TGTGCCAGCAGCCCAAGGGGGGGGACCACAGGGAACACTGAAGCTTTCTTT. Amino acids: CASSPRGGTTGNTEAFF. Full variable domain (rest looked up from reference TRBV9 and TRBJ1-1): DSGVTQTPKHLITATGQRVTLRCSPRSGDLSVYWYQQSLDQGLQFLIQYYNGEERAKGNILERFSAQQFPDLHSELNLSSLELGDSALYFCASSPRGGTTGNTEAFFGQGTRLTVV.

V gene TRBV27 combines with J gene TRBJ2-6; 8 nucleotides agree with TRBD1. The CDR3 runs to 18 residues. The germline CDR1 and CDR2 sequences are MNHEY and SMNVEV (reference sequence). Trimming removed 5 bases from V and 1 base from J; junction bases left unmatched: 10. The CDR3 nucleotides read TGTGCCAGCAGTCAGGACAGGGTTGAAGTATCTGGGGCCAACGTCCTGACTTTC. Encoded protein: CASSQDRVEVSGANVLTF.

V usage is TRBV29-1 and J usage is TRBJ1-1, with D possibly matching TRBD1 (6 bases). CDR3 length equals 13 residues. Germline V lookup: CDR1 SQVTM, CDR2 ANQGSEA. V was clipped by 2 bases and J by 10 bases, with 17 bases between them. The CDR3 protein is CSVETGSTKRAFF. The CDR3 DNA reads TGCAGCGTTGAAACAGGGTCAACGAAGCGAGCTTTCTTT.

V is TRBV11-2 and J is TRBJ2-5, with 8 bases lining up with TRBD2. After removal of 5 bases from V and 5 bases from J, the junction contained 7 bases not matched to a gene. The CDR3 length is 14 residues. In germline, CDR1 is SGHAT, CDR2 FQNNGV. CDR3 coding DNA: TGTGCCAGCAGCCCAGGCGGGGGGCGGGAGACCCAGTACTTC. It specifies CASSPGGGRETQYF. Variable domain in full (rest from reference TRBV11-2 and TRBJ2-5): EAGVAQSPRYKIIEKRQSVAFWCNPISGHATLYWYQQILGQGPKLLIQFQNNGVVDDSQLPKDRFSAERLKGVDSTLKIQPAKLEDSAVYLCASSPGGGRETQYFGPGTRLLVL.

The chain employs TRBV19 and TRBJ2-1; TRBD1 aligns across 7 bases. From germline, CDR1 is LNHDA and CDR2 SQIVND (reference sequence). The length of the CDR3 is 16 residues. Unmatched junction bases numbered 9, after V lost 7 bases and J lost 0 bases. CDR3 residues: CASTPRPGGSYNEQFF. The CDR3 nucleotides are TGTGCCAGTACCCCGCGGCCAGGGGGCTCCTACAATGAGCAGTTCTTC.

The V call is TRBV19, the J call TRBJ1-1; TRBD1 matches at 7 bases. CDR3 size: 15 residues. Trimming cost V 3 bases and J 4 bases; bases outside gene matches: 8. Per the germline V gene, CDR1 is LNHDA and CDR2 is SQIVND (reference sequence). CDR3 sequence reads: CASSIQTGLSTEAFF. The CDR3 bases are TGTGCCAGTAGTATTCAGACAGGGTTAAGCACTGAAGCTTTCTTT.

The gene calls are TRBV7-9 and TRBJ1-1; TRBD1 might be the D (5 bases). CDR1 is SEHNR and CDR2 is FQNEAQ in the germline V gene (reference sequence). V shed 5 bases and J shed 8 bases, with 18 bases lying between them. The CDR3 is made up of 14 amino acids. The CDR3 DNA is TGTGCCAGCAGCGGATGGGACCGGGAGCGGGAAGCTTTCTTT. This translates into CASSGWDREREAFF. Based on the CDR3 plus reference TRBV7-9 and TRBJ1-1, the full variable domain is DTGVSQNPRHKITKRGQNVTFRCDPISEHNRLYWYRQTLGQGPEFLTYFQNEAQLEKSRLLSDRFSAERPKGSFSTLEIQRTEQGDSAMYLCASSGWDREREAFFGQGTRLTVV.